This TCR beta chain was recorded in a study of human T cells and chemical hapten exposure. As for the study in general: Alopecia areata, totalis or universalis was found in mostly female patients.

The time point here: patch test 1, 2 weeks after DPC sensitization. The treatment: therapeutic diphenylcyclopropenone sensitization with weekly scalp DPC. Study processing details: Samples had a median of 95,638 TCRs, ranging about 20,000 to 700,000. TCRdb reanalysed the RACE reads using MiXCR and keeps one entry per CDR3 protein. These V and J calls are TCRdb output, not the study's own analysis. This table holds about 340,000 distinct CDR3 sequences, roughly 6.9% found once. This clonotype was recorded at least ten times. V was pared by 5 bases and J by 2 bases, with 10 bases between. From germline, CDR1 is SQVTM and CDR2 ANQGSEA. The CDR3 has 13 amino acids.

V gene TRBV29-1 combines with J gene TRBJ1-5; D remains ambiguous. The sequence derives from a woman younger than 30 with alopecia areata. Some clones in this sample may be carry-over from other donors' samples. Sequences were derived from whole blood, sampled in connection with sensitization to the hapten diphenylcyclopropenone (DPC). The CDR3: CSVLRDRNQPQHF. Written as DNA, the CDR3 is TGCAGCGTTTTAAGGGATCGCAATCAGCCCCAGCATTTT.